This T cell receptor beta chain comes out of a study of shared clonotypes between healthy human individuals. Study-level points and caveats: Clonotype sharing across several donors was observed for around 4.5% of naive CD4 clonotypes.

Each PCR replicate from the sorted subsets contained roughly 210 ng DNA, which is about 30,000 T cell genomes. Profiling relied on immunoSEQ multiplex PCR, and the TCRdb table lists in-frame clones only, not all of them. The sample includes around 1.5 million clones, 95% to 99% seen only once; the top ten take 0.4% to 0.45%. Comments on this clone: Antigen unknown.

V lost 5 bases to trimming and J lost 8 bases, with 13 bases between them. Germline V lookup: CDR1 DFQATT, CDR2 SNEGSKA (reference sequence). The CDR3 is made up of 11 amino acids. Material for sequencing was naive CD4+ T cells sorted from blood. Subset denoted: CD45RA+ positively selected. V is TRBV20-1 and J is TRBJ2-7; tentatively, D is TRBD1 (6 bases). The sequence was collected from a man in his thirties or forties in good health. This chain's CDR3 is CSAPFGQQQYF. In DNA form, the CDR3 reads TGCAGTGCTCCCTTTGGACAGCAGCAGTACTTC.